The 6 T cell receptor beta chains in this list originate from one sample, sequenced in a study of shared clonotypes between healthy human individuals. The repertoire was sequenced with immunoSEQ multiplex PCR; TCRdb's copy has only in-frame clones and lacks some. Of a few million clones in the sample, approximately 90% were seen once. Sequenced input: naive CD4+ T cells from PBMCs. Subset noted: CD45RA+ positively selected. The source is a man between 18 and 35 years old in good health. Some clones in this sample may be carry-over from other donors' samples.

V gene TRBV7-3 combines with J gene TRBJ2-2; D not resolved. Trimming pared 3 bases from V and 7 bases from J, leaving 12 bases between. The CDR3 runs 14 residues. Germline-derived CDR1 and CDR2 are SGHTA and FQGTGA. CDR3 amino acids: CASSFLGVGGELFF. The CDR3 nucleotides are TGTGCCAGCAGCTTTTTAGGCGTCGGCGGGGAGCTGTTTTTT.

The CDR3 sequence: CASSPSGIYGYTF. The DNA for the CDR3 is TGCGCCAGCAGCCCTTCCGGGATCTATGGCTACACCTTC. The rearrangement joins TRBV5-1 to TRBJ1-2, with no clear D. The V end was cut by 4 bases, the J end by 4 bases, with 11 bases between. CDR1 SGHRS and CDR2 YFSETQ come from the germline V gene. The CDR3 has 13 residues.

CDR3 sequence: CASSRNVGSSYNEQFF. Here the CDR3 DNA reads TGTGCCAGCAGCCGCAATGTTGGTAGCTCCTACAATGAGCAGTTCTTC. This sequence joins TRBV14 and TRBJ2-1; D is unclear. V was cut by 4 bases and J by 0 bases, with 13 bases left in between. The CDR3 has 16 residues. Germline CDR1 is SGHDN and CDR2 is FVKESK.

The V and J genes are TRBV28 and TRBJ2-1; TRBD2 matches 10 bases. The CDR3 consists of 16 residues. Per germline, CDR1 MDHEN and CDR2 SYDVKM. Unmatched junction bases numbered 6, after V lost 6 bases and J lost 1 base. CDR3 sequence (DNA): TGTGCCAGCAGACTTTTAGCGGGAGGATCCTACAATGAGCAGTTCTTC. Translation: CASRLLAGGSYNEQFF. The whole variable domain, remainder taken from reference TRBV28 and TRBJ2-1, is DVKVTQSSRYLVKRTGEKVFLECVQDMDHENMFWYRQDPGLGLRLIYFSYDVKMKEKGDIPEGYSVSREKKERFSLILESASTNQTSMYLCASRLLAGGSYNEQFFGPGTRLTVL.

The chain recombines TRBV7-3 with TRBJ1-5; D ambiguous. The CDR3 totals 13 residues. Germline CDR1 SGHTA, CDR2 FQGTGA. Trimming shortened V by 4 bases and J by 3 bases, and 7 bases separated the two germline ends. Here the CDR3 reads CASSSDHNQPQHF. CDR3 coding DNA: TGTGCCAGCAGCTCAGACCACAATCAGCCCCAGCATTTT. The full variable domain, in which reference TRBV7-3 and TRBJ1-5 provide the parts outside the CDR3, is GAGVSQTPSNKVTEKGKYVELRCDPISGHTALYWYRQSLGQGPEFLIYFQGTGAADDSGLPNDRFFAVRPEGSVSTLKIQRTERGDSAVYLCASSSDHNQPQHFGDGTRLSIL.

The V call is TRBV29-1, the J call TRBJ2-3; 10 positions match TRBD2. V lost 4 bases and J lost 4; bases outside the gene matches: 8. The CDR3 is made up of 15 amino acids. Per the germline V gene, CDR1 is SQVTM and CDR2 is ANQGSEA. CDR3 nucleotides: TGCAGCGTTGTCCGAGCGGGAGGGGCACCAGATACGCAGTATTTT. Translated, it gives CSVVRAGGAPDTQYF.